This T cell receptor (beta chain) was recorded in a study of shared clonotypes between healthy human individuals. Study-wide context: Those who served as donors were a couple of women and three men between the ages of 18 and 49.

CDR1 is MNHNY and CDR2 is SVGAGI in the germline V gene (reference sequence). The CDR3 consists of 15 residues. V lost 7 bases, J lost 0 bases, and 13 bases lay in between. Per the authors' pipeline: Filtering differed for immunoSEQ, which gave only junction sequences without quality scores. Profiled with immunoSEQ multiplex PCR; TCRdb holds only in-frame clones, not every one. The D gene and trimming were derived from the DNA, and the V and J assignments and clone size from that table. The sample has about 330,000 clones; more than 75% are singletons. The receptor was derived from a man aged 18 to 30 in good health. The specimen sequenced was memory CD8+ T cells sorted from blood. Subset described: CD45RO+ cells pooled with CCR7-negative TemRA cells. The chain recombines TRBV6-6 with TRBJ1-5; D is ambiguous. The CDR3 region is CASTPDGYSNQPQHF. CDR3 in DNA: TGTGCCAGCACCCCGGACGGGTATAGCAATCAGCCCCAGCATTTT.